This T cell receptor beta chain was sequenced for a study of cytomegalovirus exposure and HLA in healthy donors. V was clipped by 5 bases and J by 4 bases; unmatched bases: 9. This CDR3 spans 15 amino acids. CDR1 is SGHTA, CDR2 FQGNSA, per germline. Primers included in the PCR were 60 Vbeta and 13 Jbeta primers. TCRdb's table, derived via immunoSEQ multiplex PCR, lists solely in-frame clones and lacks some. In the table there are approximately 100,000 clones, over 65% of which are singletons. Sequencing used PBMCs. V gene TRBV7-2 combines with J gene TRBJ2-5, with 8 bases that match TRBD2. This TCR was sampled from a female donor in good health and CMV-seronegative. CDR3 sequence: CASSPGGAWGETQYF. Written as DNA, the CDR3 is TGTGCCAGCAGCCCCGGGGGGGCCTGGGGAGAGACCCAGTACTTC.